This TCR beta chain was retrieved from a study of CD8+ T cells in alopecia areata. Concerning this clone itself: Its antigen is not identified.

Whole-study findings and limits: Whereas mice showed it more clearly, TCR sharing across patients was murkier, possibly because of HLA. Normal scalp showed lower clonality than lesional scalp, especially alopecia totalis/universalis. There were also resident alphabeta T cells of normal skin sequenced in scalp samples.

Extracted RNA was reverse transcribed into cDNA, the sequencing template. Only in-frame clones appear in the TCRdb table, and some are missing; sequencing was by immunoSEQ multiplex PCR. Of 150,000 to 200,000 clones listed, 55% are singletons. Cell sorting was applied to PBMCs, and CD4+ and CD8+ T cells were collected. Sequences were obtained from CD4+ T cells sorted from blood. This TCR derives from a human donor in good health.

The CDR3 DNA follows: TGTGCCAGCAGTTCCGGTGGCGGGGGCACCTACGAGCAGTACTTC. Its protein is CASSSGGGGTYEQYF. The chain uses TRBV6-5 and TRBJ2-7; TRBD2 might be the D (7 bases). Germline loops: CDR1 MNHEY, CDR2 SVGAGI. This CDR3 contains 15 residues. Trimming pared 4 bases from V and 2 bases from J, leaving 15 bases between.